Shown below are 17 T cell receptor beta chains from a single sample sequenced in a study of human T cells and chemical hapten exposure. Each CDR3 protein gets one entry after TCRdb re-called the RACE reads with MiXCR. The sample lists roughly 200,000 distinct CDR3 sequences; under 30% were seen once. Time point given: patch test 3, about 24 weeks after DPC sensitization. As for treatment: therapeutic diphenylcyclopropenone sensitization with weekly scalp DPC. Sequencing was performed on whole blood, taken in connection with sensitization to the hapten diphenylcyclopropenone (DPC). The source is a woman between 40 and 55 years old with alopecia areata. Some clones in this sample may be carry-over from other donors' samples.

This clonotype was counted between two and nine times. The chain joins TRBV7-9 to TRBJ2-7; 10 bases map to TRBD2. The germline V gene has CDR1 SEHNR and CDR2 FQNEAQ (reference sequence). Trimming cost V 3 bases and J 6 bases; bases outside gene matches: 5. The CDR3 sequence is 14 residues long. The CDR3 sequence is CASSFLAGAGEQYF. The CDR3 DNA sequence: TGTGCCAGCAGCTTCCTAGCGGGAGCGGGCGAGCAGTACTTC.

The chain employs TRBV12-3 or TRBV12-4 and TRBJ1-5; D gene ambiguous. CDR3 length: 12 residues. V was trimmed by 8 bases and J by 9 bases, leaving 14 bases between them. CDR3: CASRKTTGPQHF. In DNA form, the CDR3 reads TGTGCCAGCCGTAAAACGACTGGGCCCCAGCATTTT.

Only a few counts were recorded for this clonotype. The chain has TRBV27 and TRBJ2-5, with 7 positions matching TRBD1. This CDR3 spans 14 amino acids. Trimming cost V 5 bases and J 4 bases; bases outside gene matches: 7. Germline CDR1 and CDR2: MNHEY and SMNVEV (reference sequence). This CDR3 reads CASSRQGSLETQYF. The CDR3 nucleotides are TGTGCCAGCAGTAGACAGGGCAGTTTAGAGACCCAGTACTTC.

There are a few counts of this clonotype. The V call is TRBV20-1, the J call TRBJ2-1; the D is unclear. CDR3 length: 13 residues. CDR1 is DFQATT and CDR2 is SNEGSKA in the germline V gene (reference sequence). Trimming removed 2 bases from V and 6 bases from J, with 11 bases in between. The CDR3 protein is CSARWLALNEQFF. The CDR3 coding sequence is TGCAGTGCTAGATGGTTGGCGCTCAATGAGCAGTTCTTC.

This clonotype has just a few counts. CDR3 in DNA: TGTGCCAGCTCAGCACAGGGGGTCCTGAACACTGAAGCTTTCTTT. It codes for CASSAQGVLNTEAFF. The rearrangement uses TRBV18 and TRBJ1-1; TRBD1 aligns across 8 bases. Germline V gene data show CDR1 as KGHSH and CDR2 as LQKENI. With V trimmed by 5 bases and J by 0 bases, 5 bases remained unmatched. The length of the CDR3 is 15 residues.

In this sample, this clonotype turned up many times. The V and J genes are TRBV7-9 and TRBJ2-5; maybe TRBD1 (6 bases). V lost 7 bases, J lost 5 bases, and 11 bases lay in between. The length of the CDR3 is 12 residues. Germline lookup yields CDR1 SEHNR and CDR2 FQNEAQ (reference sequence). DNA for the CDR3: TGTGCCAGCAATCTTCAGGGGGAGACCCAGTACTTC. It specifies CASNLQGETQYF.

A few counts support this clonotype. This chain joins TRBV5-5 and TRBJ2-7; TRBD2 is a possible D gene (5 bases). The CDR3 consists of 14 residues. V lost 4 bases and J 2 bases, leaving 13 bases between the germline ends. Germline CDR1 reads SGHKS; CDR2 reads YYEKEE (reference sequence). The CDR3 spells CASSRTYPPYEQYF. The CDR3 bases are TGTGCCAGCAGCCGGACTTACCCACCCTACGAGCAGTACTTC.

This clonotype was counted a few times. The chain recombines TRBV6-5 with TRBJ2-2, with no clear D. CDR3 size: 17 residues. Germline loops: CDR1 MNHEY, CDR2 SVGAGI. V was pared by 0 bases and J by 0 bases, with 11 bases between. CDR3 amino acids: CASSYSKVQPNTGELFF. The CDR3 coding sequence is TGTGCCAGCAGTTACTCGAAGGTCCAGCCGAACACCGGGGAGCTGTTTTTT.

This clonotype was counted a few times. This chain links TRBV15 with TRBJ1-5; the D is unclear. The germline V gene encodes CDR1 LNHNV and CDR2 YYDKDF (reference sequence). The CDR3 consists of 15 residues. The ends were cut back, 0 bases at V and 4 bases at J, with 10 bases in the middle. The chain's CDR3 is CATSRDPGSNQPQHF. In DNA form, the CDR3 reads TGTGCCACCAGCAGAGATCCGGGGTCTAATCAGCCCCAGCATTTT.

This clonotype has just a few counts. The chain joins TRBV12-3 or TRBV12-4 to TRBJ2-7, with D tentatively TRBD1 or TRBD2 (5 bases each). The CDR3 extends over 14 amino acids. V was pared by 1 base and J by 4 bases, with 11 bases between. CDR3 protein: CASSLVRGWYEQYF. Here the CDR3 DNA reads TGTGCCAGCAGTTTAGTACGGGGCTGGTACGAGCAGTACTTC.

This clonotype was seen more than once but under ten times. CDR3 in amino acids: CASSLGAGLGYGYTF. CDR3 DNA sequence: TGTGCCAGCAGTTTAGGGGCAGGGCTAGGGTATGGCTACACCTTC. The V and J genes are TRBV12-3 or TRBV12-4 and TRBJ1-2, with TRBD1 as a possible D gene (5 bases). The CDR3 extends over 15 amino acids. Between the trimmed V and J ends, which lost 1 base and 5 bases, there was a span of 14 bases.

This clonotype was observed many times. The rearrangement joins TRBV4-3 to TRBJ2-1; D possibly corresponds to TRBD2 (6 bases). This CDR3 is 16 amino acids long. V was shortened by 0 bases and J by 7 bases, with 16 bases between the two germline ends. Germline values: CDR1 LGHNA, CDR2 YSLEER. CDR3 bases: TGCGCCAGCAGCCAAGATTGGCGGGAAATTACGAATGAGCAGTTCTTC. Translating gives CASSQDWREITNEQFF.

This clonotype appeared a single time. This chain joins TRBV2 and TRBJ1-5; D gene ambiguous. The CDR3 totals 18 residues. V dropped 2 bases and J dropped 1 base, with 18 bases sitting between them. Germline lookup yields CDR1 SNHLY and CDR2 FYNNEI. In DNA form, the CDR3 reads TGTGCCAGCAGTGAACTGATATTCCTGGCGGCGAGCAATCAGCCCCAGCATTTT. This gives the protein CASSELIFLAASNQPQHF.

This clonotype was observed many times. This rearrangement joins TRBV29-1 to TRBJ2-2; D call uncertain. V was shortened by 3 bases and J by 5 bases, with 10 bases between the two germline ends. The CDR3 extends over 13 amino acids. The germline CDR1 and CDR2 sequences are SQVTM and ANQGSEA. The DNA for the CDR3 is TGCAGCGTTGAGTACGGACCGACCGGGGAGCTGTTTTTT. This gives the protein CSVEYGPTGELFF.

This clonotype was seen only a few times. The chain is built from TRBV6-5 and TRBJ2-3; 10 nucleotides match TRBD2. Germline CDR1 reads MNHEY; CDR2 reads SVGAGI. This CDR3 is 14 amino acids long. J lost 3 bases, V lost 10 bases, and 7 bases had no gene match. The CDR3 sequence is CATRTSGGTDTQYF. In nucleotides, the CDR3 is TGTGCCACTCGGACTAGCGGAGGGACAGATACGCAGTATTTT.

The chain combines TRBV7-3 with TRBJ2-3; tentatively, D is TRBD1 or TRBD2 (6 bases each). This CDR3 region has 14 residues. Trimming cost V 5 bases and J 6 bases, with 15 bases left between them. The germline V gene has CDR1 SGHTA and CDR2 FQGTGA. The CDR3 region is CASSLSGGGDTQYF. Written as DNA, the CDR3 is TGTGCCAGCAGCCTTAGCGGAGGGGGGGATACGCAGTATTTT.

The chain uses TRBV3-1 and TRBJ2-5; a weak D match, TRBD1 (5 bases). The CDR3 loop spans 13 amino acids. V lost 5 bases and J lost 4, with 11 bases in between. Germline assignment: CDR1 LGHDT and CDR2 YNNKEL (reference sequence). Here the CDR3 reads CASSRGGGETQYF. The CDR3 DNA sequence: TGTGCCAGCAGCAGGGGCGGCGGAGAGACCCAGTACTTC.